Listed below are T cell receptor beta chains from one sample, sequenced in a study of blood T cells in healthy people across ages. TCRdb itself ran the 5' RACE reads through MiXCR, one entry per CDR3 protein. The sample yields around 1,500,000 distinct CDR3 sequences, 40% to 50% seen once. Sequencing was carried out using blood. Receptors were obtained from a young woman in good health. Each CDR3 is given with its conserved first and last residue. A D gene is named only where the DNA matches it firmly.

d_call j_call v_call cdr3_aa
- TRBJ2-1 TRBV6-6 CASSPGTGSSYNEQFF
- TRBJ1-2 TRBV6-2/TRBV6-3 CATRDNSNYGYTF
- TRBJ2-7 TRBV6-5 CASSTNAVNEQYF
- TRBJ1-1 TRBV12-3/TRBV12-4 CASGGGLRTEAFF
- TRBJ1-2 TRBV30 CAWHDLQGGYYTF
- TRBJ1-2 TRBV3-1 CASSQGHRNYGYTF
- TRBJ1-4 TRBV6-1 CASSRWLNEKLFF
- - TRBV6-1 CASSRDGTSEQYF
TRBD2 TRBJ2-3 TRBV7-8 CASSLTSGRGTDTQYF
- - TRBV11-2 CAGTRDIPQETQYF
TRBD2 TRBJ2-1 TRBV27 CASSTPKRAGVGHNEQFF
TRBD2 TRBJ2-1 TRBV20-1 CSARPGVAGGEQFF
TRBD2 TRBJ2-3 TRBV7-9 CASSASSGGLPTDTQYF
- TRBJ2-1 TRBV11-2 CASSLGSSGKVNEQFF
TRBD1 TRBJ2-7 TRBV27 CASSRKGQGAYEQYF
- TRBJ1-5 TRBV20-1 CSARDWTDSNQPQHF
TRBD1 TRBJ1-4 TRBV12-3/TRBV12-4 CASKGTGSEKLFF
- TRBJ2-3 TRBV20-1 CSASMGGTDTQYF
- TRBJ1-5 TRBV7-8 CASSPRTASPNQPQHF
TRBD1 TRBJ2-7 TRBV20-1 CSATKTGGGGAQYF
- TRBJ1-6 TRBV5-6 CASSSMGRTNSPLHF
TRBD2 TRBJ2-2 TRBV7-8 CASSLTSGKHTGELFF
- TRBJ2-3 TRBV29-1 CSALIRGVTQYF
- TRBJ2-1 TRBV6-1 CASTWAGASEQFF
TRBD2 TRBJ2-1 TRBV20-1 CSAREAGGASNEQFF
- TRBJ2-2 TRBV7-2 CASSRGGQGNTGELFF
TRBD1 TRBJ2-7 TRBV20-1 CSAGGDRGPSYEQYF
- TRBJ2-7 TRBV6-1 CASSLEGGIEQYF
- TRBJ1-1 TRBV7-2 CASSLEQTLGENTEAFF
TRBD2 TRBJ2-5 TRBV10-2 CASTGLAGDQETQYF
TRBD2 TRBJ2-7 TRBV4-1 CASSQDTGLAYEQYF
- TRBJ1-2 TRBV12-3/TRBV12-4 CATRNRGRGYTF
- TRBJ2-5 TRBV7-2 CASTLPVTGLHEQYF
TRBD2 TRBJ2-1 TRBV27 CASSLPGGSSYNEQFF
- TRBJ1-2 TRBV2 CAALQGDGYTF
TRBD1 TRBJ2-7 TRBV30 CAWGEGQTYEQYF
TRBD1 TRBJ2-7 TRBV6-1 CASSVTGGHEQYF
- TRBJ2-1 TRBV9 CASSVVGRDHEQFF